Shown below are 2 T cell receptor beta chains from a single sample sequenced in a study of regulatory T cells in long-lasting Graves disease. Sample time point: persistent/refractory GD, antithyroid drugs over 5 years with positive TRAb. With RNA extracted from PBMCs as input, the TCR library was made. For TCR beta, libraries came from iRepertoire HTBI primers and Arm-PCR of CDR3 regions. TCRdb recomputed calls from the multiplex PCR reads with MiXCR, one row per CDR3 protein. This sample has some 420,000 distinct CDR3 sequences, with 20% to 25% found just once. Sequenced here: peripheral blood mononuclear cells (PBMCs), sampled when the disease was refractory, from a patient treated with antithyroid drugs. The receptors shown here come from a female donor with Graves disease.

This clonotype has at least ten counts. The chain uses TRBV7-2 and TRBJ1-1; D is unresolved. Germline CDR1 is SGHTA and CDR2 is FQGNSA. The CDR3 loop spans 14 amino acids. Trimming cost V 2 bases and J 3 bases, with 10 bases left between them. CDR3 protein: CASSLRVSYTEAFF. DNA of the CDR3: TGTGCCAGCAGCTTAAGGGTTAGCTACACTGAAGCTTTCTTT.

The rearrangement links TRBV19 to TRBJ2-2; D gene uncertain. The CDR3 consists of 15 residues. Germline CDR1 reads LNHDA; CDR2 reads SQIVND (reference sequence). V was clipped by 4 bases and J by 6 bases, with 15 bases between them. CDR3 protein: CASSSAGPRSGELFF. The CDR3 DNA reads TGTGCCAGTAGTAGCGCAGGACCTCGGTCCGGGGAGCTGTTTTTT.